The 14 T cell receptor beta chains below come from one sample, sequenced in a study of blood T cell repertoires in COVID-19. The assay was immunoSEQ multiplex PCR, and TCRdb's table has in-frame clones only and misses some. The data contain more than 130,000 clones, roughly four fifths of them singletons. The sample comprised peripheral blood. These receptor sequences come from a woman older than 75 in a cohort sampled during active or convalescent COVID-19.

This chain joins TRBV20-1 and TRBJ1-5; D is unresolved. From germline, CDR1 is DFQATT and CDR2 SNEGSKA (reference sequence). Trimming took 8 bases from V and 4 from J, leaving 6 bases between them. This CDR3 is 10 amino acids long. This CDR3 reads CSPGNQPQHF. In DNA form, the CDR3 reads TGCAGTCCAGGAAATCAGCCCCAGCATTTT.

V is TRBV18 and J is TRBJ1-2, with 8 bases that match TRBD1. Germline values: CDR1 KGHSH, CDR2 LQKENI. Unmatched junction bases numbered 15, after V lost 5 bases and J lost 4 bases. The CDR3 runs to 17 residues. This CDR3 reads CASSGLDRAGLGYGYTF. For the CDR3, the DNA is TGTGCCAGCTCAGGTTTGGACAGGGCCGGTCTGGGCTATGGCTACACCTTC.

The chain carries TRBV7-6 and TRBJ1-1, with D perhaps matching TRBD1 (6 bases). This CDR3 region has 14 residues. The germline V gene has CDR1 SGHVS and CDR2 FNYEAQ. V lost 4 bases, J lost 2 bases, and 11 bases lay in between. The CDR3 loop reads CASSSGQFNTEAFF. In nucleotides, the CDR3 is TGTGCCAGCAGCTCTGGACAGTTTAACACTGAAGCTTTCTTT.

This clone has a handful of counts. The chain couples TRBV3-1 (or the pseudogene TRBV3-2) to TRBJ1-2; D gene ambiguous. CDR3 length: 14 residues. The germline V and J ends were trimmed by 1 base and 2 bases, with 8 bases remaining between them. Germline values: CDR1 LGHDT, CDR2 YNNKEL (reference sequence). CDR3 sequence: CASSQVALNYGYTF. CDR3 DNA sequence: TGTGCCAGCAGCCAAGTGGCCTTAAACTATGGCTACACCTTC.

The V and J genes are TRBV20-1 and TRBJ2-7; possibly TRBD1 for D (6 bases). Trimming shortened V by 3 bases and J by 6 bases, and 9 bases separated the two germline ends. This CDR3 region has 11 residues. CDR1 is DFQATT and CDR2 is SNEGSKA in the germline V gene (reference sequence). Here the CDR3 reads CSASVGGEQYV. CDR3 nucleotides: TGCAGTGCTAGTGTAGGGGGCGAGCAGTACGTC.

This sequence joins TRBV5-5 and TRBJ1-1, with D perhaps matching TRBD1 (5 bases). The CDR3 runs 15 residues. Germline lookup yields CDR1 SGHKS and CDR2 YYEKEE (reference sequence). V was pared by 0 bases and J by 1 base, with 10 bases between. In DNA form, the CDR3 reads TGTGCCAGCAGCTTGGACGGGCAGGGGAACACTGAAGCTTTCTTT. It is translated as CASSLDGQGNTEAFF.

DNA for the CDR3: TGTGCCAGCAGCGTAAACGTAGCGGGAACAGATACGCAGTATTTT. Residues: CASSVNVAGTDTQYF. The J gene is TRBJ2-3, the V gene TRBV7-9; TRBD2 agrees at 8 bases. Trimming cost V 5 bases and J 3 bases; bases outside gene matches: 7. This CDR3 is built from 15 residues. Germline loops: CDR1 SEHNR, CDR2 FQNEAQ (reference sequence).

The chain employs TRBV6-2 or TRBV6-3 and TRBJ1-2; 10 nucleotides line up with TRBD1. Per the germline V gene, CDR1 is MNHEY and CDR2 is SVGEGT. V lost 2 bases and J lost 4; bases outside the gene matches: 4. The CDR3 sequence is 15 residues long. The CDR3 here is CASSYRGTGVYGYTF. In DNA form, the CDR3 reads TGTGCCAGCAGTTACCGGGGGACAGGGGTCTATGGCTACACCTTC.

The rearrangement uses TRBV5-1 and TRBJ2-3, with 7 positions matching TRBD1. CDR1 is SGHRS, CDR2 YFSETQ, per germline. The CDR3 has 15 residues. V gave up 4 bases and J gave up 0 bases; unmatched junction bases: 5. DNA of the CDR3: TGCGCCAGCAGCCCAGGGGGACCTAGCACAGATACGCAGTATTTT. Its translation: CASSPGGPSTDTQYF.

V is TRBV2 and J is TRBJ1-1, with TRBD1 identical over 9 bases. Germline V gene data show CDR1 as SNHLY and CDR2 as FYNNEI. After removal of 4 bases from V and 0 bases from J, the junction contained 9 bases not matched to a gene. The CDR3 has 17 residues. The CDR3 DNA sequence: TGTGCCAGCAGTGTTTGGGACAGGGCCTCCATGAACACTGAAGCTTTCTTT. This codes for CASSVWDRASMNTEAFF.

V usage is TRBV24-1 and J usage is TRBJ1-2, with 8 positions matching TRBD1. This CDR3 region has 13 residues. V shed 3 bases and J 10 bases; nucleotides not matched to a gene: 6. Per germline, CDR1 KGHDR and CDR2 SFDVKD. CDR3 in amino acids: CATSDHGTGTYTF. CDR3 coding DNA: TGTGCCACCAGTGATCATGGGACAGGAACCTACACCTTC.

The rearrangement uses TRBV27 and TRBJ1-5, with D unresolved. The CDR3 is made up of 14 amino acids. Germline CDR1 reads MNHEY; CDR2 reads SMNVEV (reference sequence). V was clipped by 8 bases and J by 2 bases, with 13 bases between them. The CDR3 region has the DNA TGTGCCAGCCGTCCGGGGTTGGGCAATCAGCCCCAGCATTTT. Amino acid sequence: CASRPGLGNQPQHF.

The chain carries TRBV4-3 and TRBJ1-3; D gene unclear. The CDR3 loop spans 14 amino acids. Trimming shortened V by 1 base and J by 2 bases, and 6 bases separated the two germline ends. CDR1 is LGHNA and CDR2 is YSLEER in the germline V gene. CDR3 bases: TGCGCCAGCAGCCAAGGAGTCCCTGGAAACACCATATATTTT. This encodes CASSQGVPGNTIYF.

The chain couples TRBV6-2 or TRBV6-3 to TRBJ1-1, with 8 bases matching TRBD1. There are 13 residues in the CDR3. CDR1 MNHEY and CDR2 SVGEGT come from the germline V gene. The ends lost 6 bases at V and 6 bases at J; junction bases unmatched: 6. DNA of the CDR3: TGTGCCAGCAGCCACAGGGGGTTCGCTGAAGCTTTCTTT. Translation gives CASSHRGFAEAFF.